This entry lists 12 T cell receptor beta chains sequenced from one sample in a study of shared clonotypes between healthy human individuals. Here immunoSEQ multiplex PCR was the method, and the copy in TCRdb shows in-frame clones only, minus some. The sample has 1,500,000 or so clones, just under 99% seen once. The sequencing input was naive CD4+ T cells sorted from blood. The subset was: CD45RA+ positively selected. These receptors were collected from a man aged 25 to 40 in good health.

A single count supports this clone. The V and J genes are TRBV6-1 and TRBJ2-7; 10 positions agree with TRBD1. Germline V gene lookup returns CDR1 MNHNS and CDR2 SASEGT. The CDR3 runs 14 residues. The trim removed 3 bases at V and 5 bases at J, leaving 4 bases unmatched. CDR3 amino acids: CASSDGTGVDEQYF. The CDR3 DNA follows: TGTGCCAGCAGTGACGGGACAGGGGTGGACGAGCAGTACTTC.

The gene calls are TRBV29-1 and TRBJ2-2; 8 bases are a match to TRBD1. Germline CDR1 SQVTM, CDR2 ANQGSEA. Losses at the gene ends were 1 base for V and 6 bases for J; bases not matched to a gene: 4. There are 14 residues in the CDR3. The CDR3 DNA reads as TGCAGCGTTGAAGGTCAGGGGGCTGCCGGGGAGCTGTTTTTT. Amino acids: CSVEGQGAAGELFF.

The V gene is TRBV14, the J gene TRBJ2-5; 8 bases agree with TRBD2. CDR1 and CDR2 from the germline V gene are SGHDN and FVKESK. J gave up 5 bases and V 0 bases, and 11 bases lay outside the gene matches. The CDR3 spans 17 residues. CDR3 bases: TGTGCCAGCAGCCAAGATTTTCTCGGCGGGAGGAAGGAGACCCAGTACTTC. Protein sequence: CASSQDFLGGRKETQYF.

The chain uses TRBV19 and TRBJ2-7; D is ambiguous. Between the trimmed V and J ends, which lost 0 bases and 6 bases, there was a span of 18 bases. Looked up from germline, CDR1 is LNHDA and CDR2 is SQIVND (reference sequence). There are 16 residues in the CDR3. The DNA for the CDR3 is TGTGCCAGTAGTATAGACCCGCAGGCACGCCTTGGCGAGCAGTACTTC. Residues: CASSIDPQARLGEQYF.

This rearrangement joins TRBV7-2 to TRBJ2-5, with TRBD2 identical over 13 bases. Germline-derived CDR1 and CDR2 are SGHTA and FQGNSA. The junction had 6 bases not matched to a gene; V was cut back by 6 bases and J by 5 bases. This CDR3 is 15 amino acids long. The CDR3 sequence is CASSRTSGSPETQYF. CDR3 DNA: TGTGCCAGCAGTCGGACTAGCGGGAGTCCGGAGACCCAGTACTTC.

The chain is built from TRBV5-1 and TRBJ1-1; D is undetermined. Germline V lookup: CDR1 SGHRS, CDR2 YFSETQ. CDR3 length: 15 amino acids. Trimming removed 1 base from V and 4 bases from J, with 14 bases in between. The CDR3 region is CASSLTTALATEAFF. The CDR3 bases are TGCGCCAGCAGCTTGACAACCGCCCTGGCCACTGAAGCTTTCTTT.

The chain links TRBV9 to TRBJ2-7, with 10 nucleotides matching TRBD2. The germline gives CDR1 SGDLS, CDR2 YYNGEE. The CDR3 contains 15 residues. J lost 6 bases, V lost 0 bases, and 6 bases had no gene match. The CDR3 nucleotides are TGTGCCAGCAGCGTAGGGGCTAGCGGGAGTAGCGAGCAGTACTTC. Translating gives CASSVGASGSSEQYF.

The rearrangement links TRBV6-5 to TRBJ1-2; maybe TRBD1 (6 bases). Germline V gives CDR1 MNHEY, CDR2 SVGAGI. This CDR3 is 14 amino acids long. V shed 6 bases and J shed 5 bases, with 16 bases lying between them. CDR3 nucleotides: TGTGCCAGCAGGGGACCAGGGGTAGAATATGGCTACACCTTC. Translation: CASRGPGVEYGYTF.

The chain employs TRBV6-6 and TRBJ2-7, with D tentatively TRBD2 (6 bases). From germline, CDR1 is MNHNY and CDR2 SVGAGI (reference sequence). The CDR3 runs 15 residues. V lost 5 bases, J lost 2 bases, and 16 bases lay in between. The CDR3 spells CASSTGRAGTYEQYF. CDR3 sequence (DNA): TGTGCCAGCAGTACCGGTCGGGCGGGGACCTACGAGCAGTACTTC.

This chain links TRBV5-1 with TRBJ1-3; 8 nucleotides match TRBD1. J lost 0 bases, V lost 1 base, and 6 bases had no gene match. This CDR3 spans 17 amino acids. Germline lookup yields CDR1 SGHRS and CDR2 YFSETQ. The CDR3 protein is CASSLLTGGNSGNTIYF. As DNA, the CDR3 is TGCGCCAGCAGCTTGCTTACAGGGGGTAACTCTGGAAACACCATATATTTT.

This sequence joins TRBV10-1 and TRBJ2-5; TRBD2 might be the D (6 bases). Trimming removed 8 bases from V and 9 bases from J, with 16 bases in between. CDR1 and CDR2 (germline): WNHNN, SYGVQD (reference sequence). This CDR3 is built from 12 residues. CDR3 sequence (DNA): TGCGCCAGCGGGACCGGAGGGGAGGCCCAGTACTTC. Protein product: CASGTGGEAQYF.

As concerns this clone: This sample includes further DNA sequences coding for the same CDR3. V gene TRBV5-1 combines with J gene TRBJ2-3, with 11 bases matching TRBD2. This CDR3 is built from 16 residues. Unmatched junction bases numbered 4, after V lost 4 bases and J lost 0 bases. Germline-derived CDR1 and CDR2 are SGHRS and YFSETQ. CDR3 sequence (DNA): TGCGCCAGCAGCCTGCGGACTAGCGGGAGCACAGATACGCAGTATTTT. Amino acid sequence: CASSLRTSGSTDTQYF.